The following is a TCR beta chain sequence with its context. What it recognizes is unknown. In germline, CDR1 is SGHRS, CDR2 YFSETQ. Unmatched junction bases numbered 5, after V lost 2 bases and J lost 6 bases. The CDR3 covers 15 residues. This entry comes from a study of OX40 agonist ivuxolimab in advanced cancers. Background on the study: Previous treatment with anti-PD-1, anti-PD-L1 or anti-CTLA-4 therapy was allowed; roughly 40% had received some. Study results and caveats: CD8+ T cells were the subset that, on average, had more expanded clones than CD4+.

Blood draws occurred at baseline, cycle 4 day 1, and cycle 7 day 1. Sequencing used immunoSEQ multiplex PCR; TCRdb keeps in-frame clones, though not all of them. The repertoire has around 75,000 clones, 80% to 90% of them found once; the top ten carry under 3%. Source: CD4+ or CD8+ T cells sorted from blood, taken in a trial of the OX40 agonist ivuxolimab. The sequence was collected from an adult with an advanced solid tumor such as melanoma, head and neck, liver or kidney cancer. The chain uses TRBV5-1 and TRBJ2-1, with 10 bases that match TRBD2. The CDR3 region has the DNA TGCGCCAGCAGCTTAGCGGGAGGGACCACCAATGAGCAGTTCTTC. This encodes CASSLAGGTTNEQFF.